This T cell receptor beta chain was identified during a study of blood T cell repertoires in COVID-19. For the study at large: Collection of acute and convalescent COVID-19 samples took place in the United States, Italy and Spain. PBMCs, B-cell-depleted T cells, or T cells were the source of the cDNA or gDNA that made up the material.

This CDR3 spans 15 amino acids. The V gene's germline CDR1 is SGHNT and CDR2 YYREEE (reference sequence). The authors' processing: Amplification with reference gene primers provided the estimates of nucleated cell counts. Here immunoSEQ multiplex PCR was the method, and the copy in TCRdb shows in-frame clones only, minus some. V, J and clone size are those of that table, while D and trimming were read from the DNA. The repertoire includes around 99,000 clones, approximately 79% of them detected once, and around 18% sits in the top ten. The receptor was derived from an elderly woman with active or convalescent COVID-19. The chain joins TRBV5-4 to TRBJ2-1; maybe TRBD2 (5 bases). What was sequenced was peripheral blood. The DNA for the CDR3 is TGTGCGACCCGAGACGAGCGGCGCACCTACAATGAGCAGTTCTTC. This translates into CATRDERRTYNEQFF.